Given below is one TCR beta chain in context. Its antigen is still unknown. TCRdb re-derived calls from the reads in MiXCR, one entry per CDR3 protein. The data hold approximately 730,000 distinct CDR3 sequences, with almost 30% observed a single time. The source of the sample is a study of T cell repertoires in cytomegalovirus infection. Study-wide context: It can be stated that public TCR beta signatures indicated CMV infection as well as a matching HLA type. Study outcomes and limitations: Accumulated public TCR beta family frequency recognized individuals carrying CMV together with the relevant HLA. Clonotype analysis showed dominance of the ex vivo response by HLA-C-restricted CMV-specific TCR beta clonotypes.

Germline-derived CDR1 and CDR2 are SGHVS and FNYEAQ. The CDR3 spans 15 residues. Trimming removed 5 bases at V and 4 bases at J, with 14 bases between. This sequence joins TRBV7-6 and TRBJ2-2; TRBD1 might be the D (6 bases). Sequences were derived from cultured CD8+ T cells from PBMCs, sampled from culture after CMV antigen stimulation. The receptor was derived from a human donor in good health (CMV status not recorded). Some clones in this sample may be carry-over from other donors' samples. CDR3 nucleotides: TGTGCCAGCAGCGCGATCAGGGGCGGCACCGGGGAGCTGTTTTTT. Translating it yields CASSAIRGGTGELFF.